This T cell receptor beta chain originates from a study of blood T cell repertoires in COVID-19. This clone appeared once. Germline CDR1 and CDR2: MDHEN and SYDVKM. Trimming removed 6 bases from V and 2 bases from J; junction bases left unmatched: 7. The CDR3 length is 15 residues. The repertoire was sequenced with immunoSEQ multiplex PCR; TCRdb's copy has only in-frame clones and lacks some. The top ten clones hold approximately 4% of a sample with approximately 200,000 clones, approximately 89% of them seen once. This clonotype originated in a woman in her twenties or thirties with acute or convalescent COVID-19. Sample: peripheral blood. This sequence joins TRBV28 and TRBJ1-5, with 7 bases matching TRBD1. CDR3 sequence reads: CASRNDRVGNQPQHF. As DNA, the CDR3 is TGTGCCAGCAGAAACGACAGGGTCGGCAATCAGCCCCAGCATTTT.